This TCR beta chain derives from a study of shared clonotypes between healthy human individuals. Here immunoSEQ multiplex PCR was the method, and the copy in TCRdb shows in-frame clones only, minus some. The sample carries roughly 680,000 clones, roughly 72% recorded once. The CDR3 spans 16 residues. Germline lookup yields CDR1 LNHNV and CDR2 YYDKDF (reference sequence). The V end was cut by 0 bases, the J end by 2 bases, with 11 bases between. This sequence joins TRBV15 and TRBJ1-5; no reliable D call. Sequenced: memory CD4+ T cells sorted from blood. Subset defined: CD45RA-negative fraction. This clonotype originated in a woman aged 30 to 39 in good health. CDR3: CATSRDPDSGNQPQHF. The CDR3 DNA is TGTGCCACCAGCAGAGACCCGGATAGTGGCAATCAGCCCCAGCATTTT. Full variable domain (missing parts from reference TRBV15 and TRBJ1-5): DAMVIQNPRYQVTQFGKPVTLSCSQTLNHNVMYWYQQKSSQAPKLLFHYYDKDFNNEADTPDNFQSRRPNTSFCFLDIRSPGLGDTAMYLCATSRDPDSGNQPQHFGDGTRLSIL.